This TCR beta chain was identified during a study of cytomegalovirus exposure and HLA in healthy donors. PCR primers comprised 60 Vbeta and 13 Jbeta primers. The assay was immunoSEQ multiplex PCR, and TCRdb's table has in-frame clones only and misses some. The profile shows about 130,000 clones, about 85% of them singletons. The CDR3 extends over 9 amino acids. CDR1 and CDR2 from the germline V gene are SQVTM and ANQGSEA. The V gene lost 7 bases and the J gene lost 10 bases, with 10 bases spanning the gap. The sequence was collected from a young man in good health and CMV-seropositive. Sequenced sample: PBMCs. The chain couples TRBV29-1 to TRBJ1-1; D gene unclear. The CDR3 DNA is TGCAGCGGCACTCCGGGAGCTTTCTTT. As protein: CSGTPGAFF.